This T cell receptor beta chain was recovered during a study of blood T cell repertoires in COVID-19. Study in general: Italy, Spain and the United States were the sources of the convalescent and acute COVID-19 samples. T cells, B-cell-depleted T cells, or PBMCs supplied cDNA or gDNA.

Recruited during active infection, patients (from Seattle) were subsequently followed longitudinally. As processed by the authors: Estimation of nucleated cell counts was performed using reference gene primer amplification. Libraries were prepared by immunoSEQ multiplex PCR; TCRdb keeps only in-frame clonotypes and omits some of them. For V, J and clone size, that table is used; D and trimming come from the DNA. The table includes over 400,000 clones, 85% to 90% detected once. CDR1 is SGHKS and CDR2 is YYEKEE in the germline V gene (reference sequence). V lost 0 bases to trimming and J lost 7 bases; unmatched junction nucleotides: 2. The CDR3 loop spans 14 amino acids.

Input material: peripheral blood. The receptor was derived from a woman in her forties or fifties with COVID-19, enrolled during active disease. The chain recombines TRBV5-5 with TRBJ2-1; TRBD2 matches 9 bases. The CDR3 is CASSLGLAENEQFF. The CDR3 region has the DNA TGTGCCAGCAGCTTGGGACTAGCGGAGAATGAGCAGTTCTTC.